This entry lists 2 T cell receptor beta chains sequenced from one sample in a study of control samples from healthy donors and cancer patients. The repertoire was sequenced with immunoSEQ multiplex PCR; TCRdb's copy has only in-frame clones and lacks some. This table holds over 200,000 clones, about 80% found once. Material: PBMCs. These receptors were obtained from a woman aged 60-75 years with lung cancer.

The rearrangement links TRBV5-1 to TRBJ2-3, with D possibly TRBD2 on 5 matching bases. Germline V CDR1 and CDR2: SGHRS, YFSETQ. Trimming left V 7 bases short and J 2 bases short, with 17 bases between. The CDR3 has 15 residues. For the CDR3, the DNA is TGCGCCAGCGCCCTGAATGAGGGATTCACAGATACGCAGTATTTT. Amino acids: CASALNEGFTDTQYF.

V is TRBV10-3 and J is TRBJ2-7; D is ambiguous. With the DNA end fitting TRBJ2-5 better, the J assignment may be wrong. Germline loops: CDR1 ENHRY, CDR2 SYGVKD. The CDR3 loop spans 13 amino acids. The CDR3 loop is CAIASGGRETQYF. The DNA for the CDR3 is TGTGCCATCGCGTCTGGCGGTCGAGAGACCCAGTACTTC.